A single TCR beta chain is shown here with its context. Trimming removed 2 bases from V and 5 bases from J, with 14 bases in between. Germline lookup yields CDR1 SGHRS and CDR2 YFSETQ. The CDR3 loop spans 14 amino acids. The sample belongs to a study of chemoradiotherapy in HPV16-positive cancers. TCRdb's table, derived via immunoSEQ multiplex PCR, lists solely in-frame clones and lacks some. The sample has under 85,000 clones, about nine tenths seen once; the top ten hold under 4.5%. The source material was blood, sampled from a patient who underwent chemoradiotherapy. The TCR sequence derives from a human donor with HPV-associated anogenital cancer. The chain joins TRBV5-1 to TRBJ2-7, with D uncertain. The DNA of the CDR3 is TGCGCCAGCAGCTTTAGGGCTATACGGGACGAGCAGTACTTC. This sequence encodes CASSFRAIRDEQYF.